Detailed here is one T cell receptor (beta chain). Its antigen is still unknown. Generated by immunoSEQ multiplex PCR, the TCRdb table keeps only in-frame clones and is missing some. The sample carries 65,000 to 70,000 clones, around four fifths recorded once. These data originate in a study of OX40 agonist ivuxolimab in advanced cancers. Study context: People in dose escalation had one of these cancers: hepatocellular carcinoma, melanoma, renal cell or head and neck cancer. Study results and caveats: Among the nonresponders, some also had low normalized T-cell clonal expansion.

Trimming took off 3 bases at V and 2 bases at J, with 8 bases between the two ends. Germline V lookup: CDR1 SGDLS, CDR2 YYNGEE. CDR3 length: 14 amino acids. The TCR was taken from an adult with an advanced solid tumor such as melanoma, head and neck, liver or kidney cancer. The V and J genes are TRBV9 and TRBJ2-2; perhaps TRBD2 as D (5 bases). This sample comprised CD4+ or CD8+ T cells sorted from blood, obtained in a trial of the OX40 agonist ivuxolimab. The CDR3 DNA follows: TGTGCCAGCAGCGCCGACTACAACACCGGGGAGCTGTTTTTT. Translating it yields CASSADYNTGELFF.